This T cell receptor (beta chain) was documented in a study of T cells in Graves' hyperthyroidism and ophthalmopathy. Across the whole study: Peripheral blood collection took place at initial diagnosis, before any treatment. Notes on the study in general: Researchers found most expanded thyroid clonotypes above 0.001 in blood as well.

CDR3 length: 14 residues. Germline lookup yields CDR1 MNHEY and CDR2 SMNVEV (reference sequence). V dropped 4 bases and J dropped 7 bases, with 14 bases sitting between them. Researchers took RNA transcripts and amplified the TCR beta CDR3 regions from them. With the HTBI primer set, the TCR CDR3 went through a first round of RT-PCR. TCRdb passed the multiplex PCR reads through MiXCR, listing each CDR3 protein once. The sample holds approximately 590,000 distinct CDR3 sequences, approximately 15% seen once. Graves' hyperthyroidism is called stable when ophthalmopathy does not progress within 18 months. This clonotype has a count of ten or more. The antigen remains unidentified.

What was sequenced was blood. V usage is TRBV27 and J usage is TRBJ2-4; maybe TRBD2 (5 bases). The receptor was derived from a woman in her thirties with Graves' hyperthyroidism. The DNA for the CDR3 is TGTGCCAGCAGTTCGAGTCCGGGAAAGAACATTCAGTACTTC. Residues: CASSSSPGKNIQYF.